This T cell receptor (beta chain) was found in a study of blood T cell repertoires in COVID-19. Repertoires were generated with immunoSEQ multiplex PCR, while TCRdb's copy carries only in-frame clones and drops some. The sample yields approximately 200,000 clones, 65% to 90% seen once. The sample taken for sequencing was PBMCs or T cells enriched from blood (not recorded which). The sequence was collected from a woman in her twenties or thirties who had been exposed to COVID-19.

CDR3 residues: CASSPTGAISGANVLTF. The CDR3 DNA is TGTGCCAGCAGCCCGACAGGGGCGATCTCTGGGGCCAACGTCCTGACTTTC. The V call is TRBV11-2, the J call TRBJ2-6; 8 bases agree with TRBD1. The V and J ends lost 5 bases and 0 bases, in that order; junction bases with no gene match: 6. The CDR3 loop spans 17 amino acids. Germline values: CDR1 SGHAT, CDR2 FQNNGV.